Below, one T cell receptor beta chain is given with its context. The antigen remains undetermined. The method was immunoSEQ multiplex PCR; TCRdb's version includes in-frame clones alone and lacks a portion of them. The repertoire holds 97,000 or so clones, with around 90% as singletons. These data come from a study of cytomegalovirus exposure and HLA in healthy donors. Germline CDR1 is SQVTM and CDR2 is ANQGSEA. The CDR3 has 13 residues. V dropped 7 bases and J dropped 0 bases, with 12 bases sitting between them. Study results and caveats: The authors enumerated some 170 TCR beta chains as linked to cytomegalovirus. As was reported, the classifier diagnosed cytomegalovirus status with high specificity and sensitivity.

The chain joins TRBV29-1 to TRBJ1-1, with D possibly TRBD1 on 6 matching bases. The receptor was isolated from a woman aged 25-40 years in good health and CMV-seronegative. The sample comprised PBMCs. This CDR3 is CSGRGQLNTEAFF. CDR3 coding DNA: TGCAGCGGGAGAGGACAGCTGAACACTGAAGCTTTCTTT.